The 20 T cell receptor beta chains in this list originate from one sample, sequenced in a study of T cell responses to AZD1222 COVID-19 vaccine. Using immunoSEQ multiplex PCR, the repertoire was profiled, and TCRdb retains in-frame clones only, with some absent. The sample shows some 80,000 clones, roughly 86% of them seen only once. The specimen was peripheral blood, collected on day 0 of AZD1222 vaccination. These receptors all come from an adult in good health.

CDR3 bases: TGTGCCAGCAGCTCCGACAGGTACTATGGCTACACCTTC. The encoded protein is CASSSDRYYGYTF. The J gene is TRBJ1-2, the V gene TRBV28, with TRBD1 as a possible D gene (6 bases). The V end was cut by 6 bases, the J end by 3 bases, with 11 bases between. The CDR3 runs 13 residues. Germline V gene lookup returns CDR1 MDHEN and CDR2 SYDVKM.

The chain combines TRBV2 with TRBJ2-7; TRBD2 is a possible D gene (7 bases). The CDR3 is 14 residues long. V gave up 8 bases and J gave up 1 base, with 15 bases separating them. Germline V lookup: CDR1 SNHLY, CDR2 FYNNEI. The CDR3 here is CASSPGRGSYEQYF. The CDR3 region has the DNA TGTGCCAGCTCGCCAGGGAGGGGGTCCTACGAGCAGTACTTC.

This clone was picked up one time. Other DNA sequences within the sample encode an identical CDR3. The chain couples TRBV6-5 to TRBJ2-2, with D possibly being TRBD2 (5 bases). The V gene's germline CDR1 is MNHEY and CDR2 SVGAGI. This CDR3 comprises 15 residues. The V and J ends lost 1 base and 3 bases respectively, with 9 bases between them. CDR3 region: CASSYFGVDTGELFF. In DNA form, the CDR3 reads TGTGCCAGCAGTTACTTCGGGGTCGACACCGGGGAGCTGTTTTTT.

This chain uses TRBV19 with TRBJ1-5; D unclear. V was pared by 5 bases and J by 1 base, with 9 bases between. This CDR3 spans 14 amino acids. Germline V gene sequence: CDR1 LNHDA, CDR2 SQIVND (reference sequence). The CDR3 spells CASSDPPSNQPQHF. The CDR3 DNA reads TGTGCCAGTAGTGATCCTCCGAGCAATCAGCCCCAGCATTTT.

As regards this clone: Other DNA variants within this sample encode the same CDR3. The CDR3 region has the DNA TGTGCCAGCAGCGTAGATGGGCAAGAGACCCAGTACTTC. Its protein is CASSVDGQETQYF. The chain links TRBV9 to TRBJ2-5, with unresolved D. Germline CDR1 SGDLS, CDR2 YYNGEE. V was pared by 0 bases and J by 2 bases, with 5 bases between. This CDR3 is built from 13 residues.

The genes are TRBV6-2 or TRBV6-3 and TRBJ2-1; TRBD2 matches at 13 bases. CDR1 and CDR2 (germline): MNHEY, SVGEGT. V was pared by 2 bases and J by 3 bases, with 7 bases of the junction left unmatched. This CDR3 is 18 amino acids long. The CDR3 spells CASSYASGTSGIYNEQFF. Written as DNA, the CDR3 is TGTGCCAGCAGTTACGCCTCCGGGACTAGCGGGATCTACAATGAGCAGTTCTTC.

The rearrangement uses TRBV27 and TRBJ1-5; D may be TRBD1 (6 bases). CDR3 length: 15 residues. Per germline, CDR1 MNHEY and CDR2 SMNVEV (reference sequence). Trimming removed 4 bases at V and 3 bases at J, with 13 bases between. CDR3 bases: TGTGCCAGCAGTTCCCGGACAGAATACAATCAGCCCCAGCATTTT. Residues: CASSSRTEYNQPQHF.

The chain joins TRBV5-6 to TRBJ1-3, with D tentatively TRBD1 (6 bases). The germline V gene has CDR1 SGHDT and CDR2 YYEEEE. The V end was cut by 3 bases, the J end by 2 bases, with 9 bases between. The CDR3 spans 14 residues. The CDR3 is CASSSTGTGNTIYF. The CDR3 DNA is TGTGCCAGCAGCTCCACAGGGACTGGAAACACCATATATTTT.

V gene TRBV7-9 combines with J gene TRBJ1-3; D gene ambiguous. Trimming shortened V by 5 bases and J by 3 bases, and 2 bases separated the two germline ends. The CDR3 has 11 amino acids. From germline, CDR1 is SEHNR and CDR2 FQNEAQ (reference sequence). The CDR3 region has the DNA TGTGCCAGCAGCAGTGGAAACACCATATATTTT. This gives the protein CASSSGNTIYF.

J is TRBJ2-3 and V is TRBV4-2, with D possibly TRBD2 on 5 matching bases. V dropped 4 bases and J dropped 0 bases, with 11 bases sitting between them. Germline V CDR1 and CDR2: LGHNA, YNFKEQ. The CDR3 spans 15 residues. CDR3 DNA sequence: TGTGCCAGCAGCCCTGGGCGAGGGAGCACAGATACGCAGTATTTT. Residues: CASSPGRGSTDTQYF.

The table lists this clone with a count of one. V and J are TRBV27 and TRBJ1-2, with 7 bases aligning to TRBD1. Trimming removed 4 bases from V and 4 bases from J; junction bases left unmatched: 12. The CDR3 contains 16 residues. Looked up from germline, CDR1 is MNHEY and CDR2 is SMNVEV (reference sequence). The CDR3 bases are TGTGCCAGCAGTTCCTCCGGGACAGCGACATCCTATGGCTACACCTTC. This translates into CASSSSGTATSYGYTF.

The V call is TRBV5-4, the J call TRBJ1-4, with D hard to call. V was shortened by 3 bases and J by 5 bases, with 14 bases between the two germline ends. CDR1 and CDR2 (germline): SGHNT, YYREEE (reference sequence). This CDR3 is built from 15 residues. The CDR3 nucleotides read TGTGCCAGCAGCTCCTTAAGCACACGAAATGAAAAACTGTTTTTT. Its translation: CASSSLSTRNEKLFF.

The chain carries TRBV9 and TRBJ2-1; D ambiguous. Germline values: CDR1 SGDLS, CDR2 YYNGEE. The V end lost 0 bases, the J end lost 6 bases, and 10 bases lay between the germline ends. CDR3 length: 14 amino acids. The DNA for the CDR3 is TGTGCCAGCAGCGTAGCGGCAGGAATCAATGAGCAGTTCTTC. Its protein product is CASSVAAGINEQFF.

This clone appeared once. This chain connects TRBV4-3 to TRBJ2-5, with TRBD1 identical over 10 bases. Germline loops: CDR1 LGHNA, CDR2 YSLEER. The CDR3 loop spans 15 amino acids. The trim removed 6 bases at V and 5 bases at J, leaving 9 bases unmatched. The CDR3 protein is CASSLPTGGEETQYF. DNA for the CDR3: TGCGCCAGCAGTCTACCGACAGGGGGCGAGGAGACCCAGTACTTC.

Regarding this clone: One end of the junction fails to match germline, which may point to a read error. CDR3 sequence (DNA): TGTGCCAGCAGTCCCACCCGGGGGGCTAGCGGCGGCACGTTGCTCTTC. Translation: CASSPTRGASGGTLLF. The chain joins TRBV25-1 to TRBJ2-1, with D maybe TRBD2 (7 bases). CDR1 and CDR2 (germline): MGHDK, SYGVNS. The CDR3 loop spans 16 amino acids.

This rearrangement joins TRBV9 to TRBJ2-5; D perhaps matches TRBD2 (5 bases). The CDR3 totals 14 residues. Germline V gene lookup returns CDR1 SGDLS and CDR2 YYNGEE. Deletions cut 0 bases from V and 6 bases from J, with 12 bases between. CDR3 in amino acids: CASSVDEGRKTQYF. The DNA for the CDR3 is TGTGCCAGCAGCGTAGATGAGGGAAGGAAGACCCAGTACTTC.

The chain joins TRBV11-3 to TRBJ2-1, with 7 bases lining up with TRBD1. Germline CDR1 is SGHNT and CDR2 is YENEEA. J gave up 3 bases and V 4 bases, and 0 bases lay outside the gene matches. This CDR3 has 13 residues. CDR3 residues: CASSWDSYNEQFF. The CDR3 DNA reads TGTGCCAGCAGCTGGGACAGCTACAATGAGCAGTTCTTC.

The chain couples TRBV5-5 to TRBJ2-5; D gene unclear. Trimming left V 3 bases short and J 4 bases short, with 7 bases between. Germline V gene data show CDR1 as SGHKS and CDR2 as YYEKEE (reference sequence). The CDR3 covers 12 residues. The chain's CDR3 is CASSSHLETQYF. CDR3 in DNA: TGTGCCAGCAGCTCCCATCTAGAGACCCAGTACTTC.

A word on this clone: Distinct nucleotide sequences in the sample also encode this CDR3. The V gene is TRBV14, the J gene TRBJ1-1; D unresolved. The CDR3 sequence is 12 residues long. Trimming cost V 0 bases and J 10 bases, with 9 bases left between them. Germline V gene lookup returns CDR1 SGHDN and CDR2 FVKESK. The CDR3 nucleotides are TGTGCCAGCAGCCAAGATTCGAGATCAGCTTTCTTT. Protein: CASSQDSRSAFF.

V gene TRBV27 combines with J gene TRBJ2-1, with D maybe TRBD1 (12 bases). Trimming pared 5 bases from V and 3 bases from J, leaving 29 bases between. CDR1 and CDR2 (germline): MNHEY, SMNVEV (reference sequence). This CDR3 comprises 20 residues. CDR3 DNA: TGTGCCAGCAGTGCCCGGGACAGGGGGCTTCTAGCGGGAGGCTACAATGAGCAGTTCTTC. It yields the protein CASSARDRGLLAGGYNEQFF.